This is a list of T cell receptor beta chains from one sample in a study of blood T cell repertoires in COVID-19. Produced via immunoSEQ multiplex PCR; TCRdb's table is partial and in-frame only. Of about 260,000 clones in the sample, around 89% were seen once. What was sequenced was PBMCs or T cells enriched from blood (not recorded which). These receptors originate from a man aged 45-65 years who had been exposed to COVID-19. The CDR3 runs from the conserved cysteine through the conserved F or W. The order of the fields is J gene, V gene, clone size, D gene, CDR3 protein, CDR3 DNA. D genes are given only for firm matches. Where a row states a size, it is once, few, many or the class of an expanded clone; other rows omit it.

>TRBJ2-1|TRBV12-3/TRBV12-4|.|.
CASSPDSYNEQFF
TGTGCCAGCAGCCCCGACTCTTACAATGAGCAGTTCTTC
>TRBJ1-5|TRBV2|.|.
CASSFSEVQPQHF
TGTGCCAGCAGTTTCTCAGAGGTTCAGCCCCAGCATTTT
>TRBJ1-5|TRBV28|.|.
CASSLGRDQPQHF
TGTGCCAGCAGTTTAGGGAGGGATCAGCCCCAGCATTTT
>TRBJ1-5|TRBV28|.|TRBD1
CASSYNRGNQPQHF
TGTGCCAGCAGTTATAACAGGGGGAATCAGCCCCAGCATTTT
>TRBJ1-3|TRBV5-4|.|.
CASSSRVNSGNTIYF
TGTGCCAGCAGCTCCAGGGTAAACTCTGGAAACACCATATATTTT
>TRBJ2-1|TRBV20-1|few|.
CSAGDSAEQFF
TGCAGTGCGGGGGACTCCGCGGAGCAGTTCTTC
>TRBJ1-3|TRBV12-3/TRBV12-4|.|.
CASSLRGNTIYF
TGTGCCAGCAGCCTCAGGGGAAACACCATATATTTT
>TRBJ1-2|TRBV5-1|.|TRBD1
CASSSPDRGGYGYTF
TGCGCCAGCAGCTCCCCGGACAGGGGTGGGTATGGCTACACCTTC
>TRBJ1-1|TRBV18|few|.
CASSPNIIGGYNTEAFF
TGTGCCAGCTCACCAAACATCATAGGCGGCTACAACACTGAAGCTTTCTTT
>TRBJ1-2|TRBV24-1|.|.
CATSDPKTENYGYTF
TGTGCCACCAGTGATCCGAAGACGGAGAACTATGGCTACACCTTC
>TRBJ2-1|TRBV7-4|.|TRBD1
CASSCGAGTGDISSYNEQFF
TGTGCCAGCAGCTGCGGAGCTGGGACAGGGGACATAAGCTCCTACAATGAGCAGTTCTTC
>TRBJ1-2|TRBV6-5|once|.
CASSNLQANSYGYTF
TGTGCCAGCAGTAACCTACAGGCGAACAGCTATGGCTACACCTTC
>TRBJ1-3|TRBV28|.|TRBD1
CASRGEGAGNTIYF
TGTGCCAGCAGGGGTGAGGGGGCCGGAAACACCATATATTTT
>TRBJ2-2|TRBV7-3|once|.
CASSSRRAGTGELFF
TGTGCCAGCAGCTCGCGGCGGGCGGGCACCGGGGAGCTGTTTTTT
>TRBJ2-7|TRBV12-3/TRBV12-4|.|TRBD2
CASRRTSYEQYF
TGTGCCAGCAGGCGGACTAGCTACGAGCAGTACTTC
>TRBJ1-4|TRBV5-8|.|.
CASSRGIYGSNEKLFF
TGTGCCAGCAGCCGAGGAATATACGGCTCTAATGAAAAACTGTTTTTT
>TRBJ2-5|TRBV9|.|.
CASSVRAQETQYF
TGTGCCAGCAGCGTAAGAGCCCAAGAGACCCAGTACTTC
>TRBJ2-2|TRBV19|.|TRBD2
CASTDAGDTGELFF
TGTGCCAGTACGGATGCGGGGGACACCGGGGAGCTGTTTTTT
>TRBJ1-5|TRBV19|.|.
CASSINGGGGNQPQHF
TGTGCCAGTAGTATAAATGGGGGAGGGGGGAATCAGCCCCAGCATTTT
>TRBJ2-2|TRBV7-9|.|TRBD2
CASSLAQLAGGRTGELFF
TGTGCCAGCAGCTTAGCGCAATTAGCGGGAGGTCGAACCGGGGAGCTGTTTTTT
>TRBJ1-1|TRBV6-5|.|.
CASSYRGELEAFF
TGTGCCAGCAGTTATCGGGGGGAACTTGAAGCTTTCTTT
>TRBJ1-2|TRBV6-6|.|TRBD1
CASSPSPAGGDGYTF
TGTGCCAGCAGCCCGTCCCCGGCAGGGGGTGACGGCTACACCTTC
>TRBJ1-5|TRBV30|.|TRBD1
CAWSVRDRGDQPQHF
TGTGCCTGGAGTGTACGGGACAGGGGGGATCAGCCCCAGCATTTT
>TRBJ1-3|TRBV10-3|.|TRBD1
CAITSTGWGNTIYF
TGTGCCATCACCTCGACAGGGTGGGGAAACACCATATATTTT
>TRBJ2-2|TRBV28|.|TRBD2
CASRLLGLAGSGELFF
TGTGCCAGCAGACTGTTGGGACTAGCGGGCTCCGGGGAGCTGTTTTTT
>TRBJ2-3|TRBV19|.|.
CASSKVERDTFTDTQYF
TGTGCCAGTAGTAAGGTAGAGAGGGACACCTTCACAGATACGCAGTATTTT
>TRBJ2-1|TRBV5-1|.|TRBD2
CASSQGLAGFSHNEQFF
TGCGCCAGCAGCCAGGGACTAGCGGGATTCAGCCACAATGAGCAGTTCTTC
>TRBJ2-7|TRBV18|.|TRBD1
CASSPSSGQGYEQYF
TGTGCCAGCTCACCCTCCTCGGGACAGGGCTACGAGCAGTACTTC
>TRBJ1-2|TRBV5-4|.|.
CASSFDSNYGYTF
TGTGCCAGCAGCTTCGACTCTAACTATGGCTACACCTTC
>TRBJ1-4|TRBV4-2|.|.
CASSPDQGLFF
TGTGCCAGCAGCCCCGATCAGGGACTGTTTTTT
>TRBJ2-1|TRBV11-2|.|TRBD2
CASSPWTSGFMNEQFF
TGTGCCAGCAGCCCCTGGACTAGCGGGTTTATGAATGAGCAGTTCTTC
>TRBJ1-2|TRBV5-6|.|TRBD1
CASEQGASGYTF
TGTGCCAGCGAACAGGGGGCAAGTGGCTACACCTTC
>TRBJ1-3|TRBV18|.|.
CASLYNILSGNTIYF
TGTGCCAGCTTATACAACATCCTCTCTGGAAACACCATATATTTT
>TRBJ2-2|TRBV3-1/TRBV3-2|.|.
CASSQRAQNTGELFF
TGTGCCAGCAGCCAACGAGCCCAGAACACCGGGGAGCTGTTTTTT
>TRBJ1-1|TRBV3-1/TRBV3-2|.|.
CASSHGVEAFF
TGTGCCAGCAGCCACGGGGTAGAAGCTTTCTTT
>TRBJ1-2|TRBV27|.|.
CASSPDRPLSYTF
TGTGCCAGCAGCCCTGACAGGCCTTTGAGCTACACCTTC
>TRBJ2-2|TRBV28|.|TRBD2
CASSFRAGVVGELFF
TGTGCCAGCAGTTTTAGGGCGGGAGTGGTCGGGGAGCTGTTTTTT
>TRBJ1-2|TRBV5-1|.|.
CASSLRTGDYGYTF
TGCGCCAGCAGCTTGCGGACCGGGGACTATGGCTACACCTTC
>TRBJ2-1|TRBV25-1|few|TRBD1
CASERTGGEQFF
TGTGCCAGTGAAAGGACAGGGGGTGAGCAGTTCTTC
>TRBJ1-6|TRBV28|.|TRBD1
CASSSRTGAFSLHF
TGTGCCAGCAGTAGCCGGACAGGGGCCTTCTCCCTCCACTTT
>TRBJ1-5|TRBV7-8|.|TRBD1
CASTLRGQLNQPQHF
TGTGCCAGCACCCTAAGGGGACAGCTCAATCAGCCCCAGCATTTT
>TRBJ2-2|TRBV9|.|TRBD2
CASRGGTSGANTGELFF
TGTGCCAGCAGAGGAGGGACTAGCGGGGCGAACACCGGGGAGCTGTTTTTT
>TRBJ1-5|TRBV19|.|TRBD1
CASSNRQGGQPQHF
TGTGCCAGTAGTAATAGACAGGGCGGTCAGCCCCAGCATTTT
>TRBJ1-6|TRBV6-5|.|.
CASETTPSRLHF
TGTGCCAGCGAGACGACACCCTCTCGCCTCCACTTT
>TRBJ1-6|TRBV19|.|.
CASSPSRGGSPLHF
TGTGCCAGTAGTCCCTCCAGAGGAGGATCACCCCTCCACTTT
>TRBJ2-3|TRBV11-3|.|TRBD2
CASSLAGTDTQYF
TGTGCCAGCAGCCTAGCGGGAACAGATACGCAGTATTTT
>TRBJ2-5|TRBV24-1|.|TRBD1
CATSTGSGGETQYF
TGTGCCACCTCCACGGGATCAGGGGGAGAGACCCAGTACTTC
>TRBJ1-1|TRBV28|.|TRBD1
CASSAPTGRGTEAFF
TGTGCCAGCAGTGCGCCGACAGGGCGGGGCACTGAAGCTTTCTTT
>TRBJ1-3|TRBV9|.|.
CASSVAGGFSGNTIYF
TGTGCCAGCAGCGTAGCTGGCGGGTTCTCTGGAAACACCATATATTTT
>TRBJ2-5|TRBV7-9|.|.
CASSLGIGGQETQYF
TGTGCCAGCAGCTTAGGTATCGGCGGGCAAGAGACCCAGTACTTC
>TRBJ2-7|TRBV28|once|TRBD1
CASRFRTGGSYEQYF
TGTGCCAGCAGATTTCGGACAGGTGGCTCCTACGAGCAGTACTTC
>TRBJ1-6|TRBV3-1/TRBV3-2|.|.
CASSQDIVPGVNSPLHF
TGTGCCAGCAGCCAAGATATCGTTCCGGGGGTTAATTCACCCCTCCACTTT